The 21 T cell receptor beta chains below were found in one sample sequenced in a study of blood T cell repertoires in COVID-19. Sequencing used immunoSEQ multiplex PCR; TCRdb keeps in-frame clones, though not all of them. This sample has around 400,000 clones, with roughly 86% found just once. The sample consisted of PBMCs or T cells enriched from blood (not recorded which). Receptors were obtained from a woman in her twenties or thirties who had recovered from COVID-19.

The count of this clone is one. The chain employs TRBV21-1 and TRBJ2-5; the table's D call of TRBD2 was not tested on the DNA. TRBV21-1 counts as a pseudogene. The length of the CDR3 is 10 residues. The CDR3 here is CASSLRTQYF. CDR3 nucleotides: TGTGCCAGCAGCCTACGGACCCAGTACTTC.

This clone was detected only a few times. This chain uses TRBV10-2 with TRBJ1-4, with D unclear. The germline CDR1 and CDR2 sequences are WSHSY and SAAADI. The CDR3 runs 13 residues. V lost 6 bases to trimming and J lost 0 bases, with 5 bases between them. DNA of the CDR3: TGCGCCAGCAGCGGAGCAACTAATGAAAAACTGTTTTTT. Translated, it gives CASSGATNEKLFF.

The gene calls are TRBV2 and TRBJ1-5; no definite D call. The CDR3 spans 14 residues. V was pared by 2 bases and J by 4 bases, with 9 bases between. Germline lookup yields CDR1 SNHLY and CDR2 FYNNEI. For the CDR3, the DNA is TGTGCCAGCAGTGAACCAGGAAAGAATCAGCCCCAGCATTTT. This codes for CASSEPGKNQPQHF.

This clone was observed a single time. The chain joins TRBV11-2 to TRBJ2-5; TRBD1 matches 7 bases. The CDR3 covers 15 residues. Per germline, CDR1 SGHAT and CDR2 FQNNGV. Trimming cost V 2 bases and J 4 bases; bases outside gene matches: 7. The CDR3 nucleotides read TGTGCCAGCAGCTTAATCTCCGGGACAGCAGAGACCCAGTACTTC. Protein product: CASSLISGTAETQYF.

The genes are TRBV19 and TRBJ2-5; perhaps TRBD2 as D (5 bases). The CDR3 contains 15 residues. The germline V gene has CDR1 LNHDA and CDR2 SQIVND (reference sequence). Trimming pared 1 base from V and 5 bases from J, leaving 14 bases between. CDR3 sequence reads: CASSIGRTLGETQYF. In DNA form, the CDR3 reads TGTGCCAGTAGTATAGGGAGGACGTTAGGGGAGACCCAGTACTTC.

The CDR3 DNA sequence: TGTGCCAGCAGCTGGACAGGGGGCGACCAGCCCCAGCATTTT. Amino acid sequence: CASSWTGGDQPQHF. The chain carries TRBV7-2 and TRBJ1-5; 11 bases align to TRBD1. V shed 4 bases and J 7 bases; nucleotides not matched to a gene: 3. Germline CDR1 is SGHTA and CDR2 is FQGNSA. This CDR3 region has 14 residues.

This chain uses TRBV7-9 with TRBJ1-1; TRBD1 aligns across 7 bases. CDR3 length: 12 amino acids. CDR1 and CDR2 (germline): SEHNR, FQNEAQ (reference sequence). V was clipped by 5 bases and J by 3 bases; unmatched bases: 0. The CDR3 DNA sequence: TGTGCCAGCAGCCAGGGGGACACTGAAGCTTTCTTT. This sequence encodes CASSQGDTEAFF.

The chain uses TRBV5-4 and TRBJ1-6, with 8 nucleotides matching TRBD1. Looked up from germline, CDR1 is SGHNT and CDR2 is YYREEE (reference sequence). The trim removed 4 bases at V and 10 bases at J, leaving 4 bases unmatched. This CDR3 is built from 13 residues. The CDR3 loop reads CASSLQGGSPLHF. CDR3 bases: TGTGCCAGCAGCCTACAGGGGGGGTCACCCCTCCACTTT. Complete variable domain (other parts from reference TRBV5-4 and TRBJ1-6): ETGVTQSPTHLIKTRGQQVTLRCSSQSGHNTVSWYQQALGQGPQFIFQYYREEENGRGNFPPRFSGLQFPNYSSELNVNALELDDSALYLCASSLQGGSPLHFGNGTRLTVT.

V gene TRBV24-1 combines with J gene TRBJ2-1; tentatively, D is TRBD1 (6 bases). The V gene lost 9 bases and the J gene lost 4 bases, with 18 bases spanning the gap. Per the germline V gene, CDR1 is KGHDR and CDR2 is SFDVKD. This CDR3 has 15 residues. In DNA form, the CDR3 reads TGTGCCACCCAGACTTACGGGACAACTTACAATGAGCAGTTCTTC. The encoded protein is CATQTYGTTYNEQFF.

The chain is built from TRBV5-1 and TRBJ2-7; 7 bases line up with TRBD1. CDR1 is SGHRS and CDR2 is YFSETQ in the germline V gene. Unmatched junction bases numbered 15, after V lost 0 bases and J lost 6 bases. The CDR3 is 17 residues long. CDR3 protein: CASSLGLFGDRDSEQYF. CDR3 coding DNA: TGCGCCAGCAGCTTGGGATTATTCGGTGACAGGGACAGCGAGCAGTACTTC.

The CDR3 spells CASSIRQASGETQYF. DNA of the CDR3: TGTGCCAGCAGCATTAGACAGGCCTCGGGAGAGACCCAGTACTTC. The V call is TRBV7-8, the J call TRBJ2-5; TRBD1 might be the D (6 bases). Trimming took 5 bases from V and 4 from J, leaving 17 bases between them. The germline CDR1 and CDR2 sequences are SGHVS and FQNEAQ. This CDR3 has 15 residues.

The CDR3 sequence is CASSSRPGQVDMNTEAFF. CDR3 coding DNA: TGTGCCAGCAGCTCCCGGCCGGGACAGGTCGATATGAACACTGAAGCTTTCTTT. The gene calls are TRBV7-8 and TRBJ1-1; TRBD1 aligns across 8 bases. V shed 4 bases and J 0 bases; nucleotides not matched to a gene: 13. Germline assignment: CDR1 SGHVS and CDR2 FQNEAQ. The CDR3 runs to 18 residues.

The chain recombines TRBV3-1 (or the pseudogene TRBV3-2) with TRBJ2-1; TRBD2 matches at 15 bases. This CDR3 has 15 residues. Germline V lookup: CDR1 LGHDT, CDR2 YNNKEL (reference sequence). V trimming: 4 bases; J trimming: 7 bases; junction bases outside the gene matches: 2. CDR3 protein: CASSLGTSGGNEQFF. CDR3 coding DNA: TGTGCCAGCAGCCTCGGGACTAGCGGGGGGAATGAGCAGTTCTTC.

This clone occurred a few times. The chain is built from TRBV27 and TRBJ1-4, with 8 bases fitting TRBD1. CDR1 and CDR2 (germline): MNHEY, SMNVEV (reference sequence). The CDR3 totals 14 residues. Unmatched junction bases numbered 6, after V lost 6 bases and J lost 6 bases. The CDR3 protein is CASRMRTGYEKLFF. Here the CDR3 DNA reads TGTGCCAGCAGGATGCGGACAGGGTATGAAAAACTGTTTTTT. Complete variable domain (other parts from reference TRBV27 and TRBJ1-4): EAQVTQNPRYLITVTGKKLTVTCSQNMNHEYMSWYRQDPGLGLRQIYYSMNVEVTDKGDVPEGYKVSRKEKRNFPLILESPSPNQTSLYFCASRMRTGYEKLFFGSGTQLSVL.

The chain combines TRBV25-1 with TRBJ1-2; D is unclear. Germline V gives CDR1 MGHDK, CDR2 SYGVNS. This CDR3 has 13 residues. V lost 3 bases, J lost 4 bases, and 9 bases lay in between. The CDR3 nucleotides are TGTGCCAGCAGTGATAGTTCCGGCTATGGCTACACCTTC. Its protein product is CASSDSSGYGYTF.

The V gene is TRBV6-2 or TRBV6-3, the J gene TRBJ2-5, with 9 bases matching TRBD1. V lost 2 bases to trimming and J lost 3 bases; unmatched junction nucleotides: 4. The germline gives CDR1 MNHEY, CDR2 SVGEGT. This CDR3 spans 15 amino acids. The CDR3 nucleotides read TGTGCCAGCAGTTACGGACAGGGGCGGGAAGAGACCCAGTACTTC. As protein: CASSYGQGREETQYF.

The V gene is TRBV5-1, the J gene TRBJ2-3; a weak D match, TRBD2 (5 bases). V was trimmed by 0 bases and J by 4 bases, leaving 9 bases between them. The CDR3 loop spans 14 amino acids. The germline gives CDR1 SGHRS, CDR2 YFSETQ. CDR3 nucleotide sequence: TGCGCCAGCAGCTTGGGACTAATTTCAGATACGCAGTATTTT. Translating gives CASSLGLISDTQYF.

This clone was seen a single time. The J gene is TRBJ2-7, the V gene TRBV27, with unresolved D. V lost 3 bases and J lost 5, with 8 bases in between. The CDR3 spans 12 residues. Germline CDR1 reads MNHEY; CDR2 reads SMNVEV (reference sequence). CDR3 protein: CASSLIGDEQYF. CDR3 coding DNA: TGTGCCAGCAGTTTGATTGGAGACGAGCAGTACTTC.

The rearrangement links TRBV16 to TRBJ2-5; maybe TRBD2 (5 bases). In germline, CDR1 is KGHSY, CDR2 FQNENV. CDR3 length: 14 amino acids. The V and J ends lost 0 bases and 2 bases respectively, with 7 bases between them. Here the CDR3 reads CASSQSPGQETQYF. The CDR3 DNA sequence: TGTGCCAGCAGCCAATCACCGGGGCAAGAGACCCAGTACTTC. The whole variable domain, filled in from reference TRBV16 and TRBJ2-5, reads GEEVAQTPKHLVRGEGQKAKLYCAPIKGHSYVFWYQQVLKNEFKFLISFQNENVFDETGMPKERFSAKCLPNSPCSLEIQATKLEDSAVYFCASSQSPGQETQYFGPGTRLLVL.

The chain joins TRBV19 to TRBJ1-5; D not certain. V was clipped by 1 base and J by 4 bases, with 8 bases between them. Germline loops: CDR1 LNHDA, CDR2 SQIVND (reference sequence). The CDR3 has 14 residues. Here the CDR3 DNA reads TGTGCCAGTAGTATAGTTGCCGGGAATCAGCCCCAGCATTTT. It translates to CASSIVAGNQPQHF.

The CDR3 DNA reads as TGTGCCACCAGTGATTTACGGTCCGCGGGGCGGGGCGAGGCCTACAATGAGCAGTTCTTC. Its translation: CATSDLRSAGRGEAYNEQFF. V usage is TRBV24-1 and J usage is TRBJ2-1; perhaps TRBD2 as D (6 bases). The CDR3 contains 20 residues. CDR1 is KGHDR, CDR2 SFDVKD, per germline. The germline V and J ends were trimmed by 1 base and 2 bases, with 23 bases remaining between them.